This TCR beta chain was identified during a study of blood T cell repertoires in COVID-19. On the study more broadly: In each case, the material was cDNA or gDNA derived from T cells, B-cell-depleted T cells, or PBMCs.

The ends lost 5 bases at V and 6 bases at J; junction bases unmatched: 8. The V gene's germline CDR1 is SGHDT and CDR2 YYEEEE. The CDR3 spans 14 residues. In the original workflow: The authors estimated nucleated cell counts from reference gene primer amplification. Profiling relied on immunoSEQ multiplex PCR, and the TCRdb table lists in-frame clones only, not all of them. The DNA gave D and trimming, while V, J and clone size come from that table. The table has around 91,000 clones, about 85% seen once. This receptor was obtained from a man older than 75 with acute or convalescent COVID-19. Sequencing input: peripheral blood. This chain connects TRBV5-6 to TRBJ2-1, with 7 bases aligning to TRBD1. CDR3 region: CASSPTGVINEQFF. CDR3 DNA: TGTGCCAGCAGTCCAACAGGGGTGATCAATGAGCAGTTCTTC.